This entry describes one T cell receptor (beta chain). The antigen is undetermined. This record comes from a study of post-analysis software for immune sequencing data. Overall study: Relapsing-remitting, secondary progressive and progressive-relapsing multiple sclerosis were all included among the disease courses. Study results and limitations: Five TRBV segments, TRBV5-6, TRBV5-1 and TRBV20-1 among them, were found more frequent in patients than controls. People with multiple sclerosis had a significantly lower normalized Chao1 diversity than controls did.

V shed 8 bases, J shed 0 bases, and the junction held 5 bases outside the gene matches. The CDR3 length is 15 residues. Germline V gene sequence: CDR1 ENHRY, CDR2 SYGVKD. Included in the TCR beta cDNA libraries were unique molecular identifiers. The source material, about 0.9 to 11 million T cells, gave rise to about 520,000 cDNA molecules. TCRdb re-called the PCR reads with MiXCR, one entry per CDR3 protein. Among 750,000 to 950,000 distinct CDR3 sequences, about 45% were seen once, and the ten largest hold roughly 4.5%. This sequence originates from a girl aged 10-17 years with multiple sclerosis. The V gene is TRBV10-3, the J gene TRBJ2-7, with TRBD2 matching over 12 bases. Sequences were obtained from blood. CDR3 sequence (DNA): TGTGCCATCGGTGGACTAGCGGGGCCCTCCTACGAGCAGTACTTC. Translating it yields CAIGGLAGPSYEQYF.